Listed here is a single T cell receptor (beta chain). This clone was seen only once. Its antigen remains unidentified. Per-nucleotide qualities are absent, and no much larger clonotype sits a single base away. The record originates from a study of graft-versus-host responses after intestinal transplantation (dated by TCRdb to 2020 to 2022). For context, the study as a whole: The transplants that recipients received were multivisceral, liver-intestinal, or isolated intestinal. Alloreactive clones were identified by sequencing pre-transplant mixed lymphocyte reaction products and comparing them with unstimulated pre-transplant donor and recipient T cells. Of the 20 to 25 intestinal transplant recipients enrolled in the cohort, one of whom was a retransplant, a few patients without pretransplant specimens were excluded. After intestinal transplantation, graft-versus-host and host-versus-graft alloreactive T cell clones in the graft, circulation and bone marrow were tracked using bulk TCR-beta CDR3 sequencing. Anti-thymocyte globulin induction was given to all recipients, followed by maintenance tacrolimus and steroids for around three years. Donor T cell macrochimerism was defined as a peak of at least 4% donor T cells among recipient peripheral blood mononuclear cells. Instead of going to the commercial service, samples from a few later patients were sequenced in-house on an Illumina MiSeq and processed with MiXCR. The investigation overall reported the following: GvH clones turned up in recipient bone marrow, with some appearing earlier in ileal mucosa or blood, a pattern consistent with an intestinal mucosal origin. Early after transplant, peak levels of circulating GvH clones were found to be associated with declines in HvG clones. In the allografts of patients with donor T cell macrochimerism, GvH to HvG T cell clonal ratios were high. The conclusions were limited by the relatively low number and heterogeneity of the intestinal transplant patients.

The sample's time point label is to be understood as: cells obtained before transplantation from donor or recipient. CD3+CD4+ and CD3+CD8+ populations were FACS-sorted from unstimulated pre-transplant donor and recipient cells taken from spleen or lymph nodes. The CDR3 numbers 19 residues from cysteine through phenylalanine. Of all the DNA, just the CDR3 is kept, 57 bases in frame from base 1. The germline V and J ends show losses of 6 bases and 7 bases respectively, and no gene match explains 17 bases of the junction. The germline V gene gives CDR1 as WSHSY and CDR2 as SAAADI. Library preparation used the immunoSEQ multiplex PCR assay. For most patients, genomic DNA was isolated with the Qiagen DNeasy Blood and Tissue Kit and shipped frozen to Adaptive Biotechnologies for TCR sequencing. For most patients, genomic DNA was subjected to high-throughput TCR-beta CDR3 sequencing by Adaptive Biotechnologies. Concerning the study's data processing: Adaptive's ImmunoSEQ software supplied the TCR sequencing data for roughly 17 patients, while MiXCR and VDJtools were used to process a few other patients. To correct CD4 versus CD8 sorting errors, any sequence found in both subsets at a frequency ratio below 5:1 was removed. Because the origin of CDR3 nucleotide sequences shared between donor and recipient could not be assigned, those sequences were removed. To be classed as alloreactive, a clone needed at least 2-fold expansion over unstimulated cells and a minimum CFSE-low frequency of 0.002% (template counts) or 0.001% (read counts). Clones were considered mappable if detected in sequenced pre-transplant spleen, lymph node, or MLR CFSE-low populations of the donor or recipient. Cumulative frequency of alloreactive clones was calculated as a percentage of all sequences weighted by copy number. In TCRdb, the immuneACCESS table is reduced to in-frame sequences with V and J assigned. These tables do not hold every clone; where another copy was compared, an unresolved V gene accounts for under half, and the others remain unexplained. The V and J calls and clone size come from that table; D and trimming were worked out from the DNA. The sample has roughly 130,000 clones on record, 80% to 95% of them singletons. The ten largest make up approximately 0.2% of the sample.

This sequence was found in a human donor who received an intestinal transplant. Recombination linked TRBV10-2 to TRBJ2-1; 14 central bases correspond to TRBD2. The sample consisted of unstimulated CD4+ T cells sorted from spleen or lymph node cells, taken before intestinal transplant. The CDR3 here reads CASRGNRASRLAGGNEQFF. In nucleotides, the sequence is TGCGCCAGCAGGGGGAACAGGGCGTCCCGACTAGCGGGAGGGAATGAGCAGTTCTTC.